This TCR beta chain appears in the sequencing data of a study of shared clonotypes between healthy human individuals. Background on the study: Per-donor plates numbered three CD4 naive, three CD4 memory, two CD8 naive and one CD8 memory. General study points: A handful of donors shared 5% to 5.5% of their naive CD4 clonotypes.

A note on this clone: Its antigen is currently unknown.

The CDR3 is made up of 14 amino acids. V was pared by 1 base and J by 4 bases, with 11 bases between. CDR1 and CDR2 from the germline V gene are MGHRA and YSYEKL. The assay was immunoSEQ multiplex PCR, and TCRdb's table has in-frame clones only and misses some. Among 600,000 to 700,000 clones listed, about three quarters were seen once. The source of this sequence is a woman in her twenties or thirties in good health. Sample: memory CD4+ T cells sorted from blood. Sample subset: CD45RA-negative fraction. The rearrangement joins TRBV4-1 to TRBJ2-7; possibly TRBD1 for D (6 bases). The CDR3 is CASSQVDSFYEQYF. CDR3 DNA sequence: TGCGCCAGCAGCCAAGTGGACAGCTTTTACGAGCAGTACTTC.